Listed below are T cell receptor beta chains from one sample, sequenced in a study of shared clonotypes between healthy human individuals. Generated by immunoSEQ multiplex PCR, the TCRdb table keeps only in-frame clones and is missing some. In the table there are fewer than 800,000 clones, about 91% of which are singletons. Material for sequencing was naive CD8+ T cells sorted from blood. These receptors were taken from a man aged 25-45 years in good health. Each CDR3 is given with its conserved first and last residue. Each record gives: J gene, clone size, D gene, V gene, CDR3 DNA, CDR3 protein. A D gene is named only where the DNA matches it firmly. The size field is filled for only some rows; it gives once, few, many or a size class.

j_call: TRBJ2-7
clone_size: few
d_call: TRBD1
v_call: TRBV27
cdr3_nt: TGTGCCAGCACGACAGGGGTGGGTTACGAGCAGTACTTC
cdr3_aa: CASTTGVGYEQYF

j_call: TRBJ2-5
clone_size: .
d_call: .
v_call: TRBV27
cdr3_nt: TGTGCCACCCGAGGGGGTAGGGAGACCCAGTACTTC
cdr3_aa: CATRGGRETQYF

j_call: TRBJ2-1
clone_size: few
d_call: TRBD1
v_call: TRBV5-1
cdr3_nt: TGCGCCAGCAACATAGGGGGCGCTTTCGATGAGCAGTTCTTC
cdr3_aa: CASNIGGAFDEQFF

j_call: TRBJ2-1
clone_size: .
d_call: TRBD1
v_call: TRBV2
cdr3_nt: TGTGCCACCTTTGATCGGCGACAGGGGTTCTTC
cdr3_aa: CATFDRRQGFF

j_call: TRBJ2-6
clone_size: .
d_call: TRBD1
v_call: TRBV9
cdr3_nt: TGTGCCAGCAGCGTGGGTCAGGGGGCTGGGGCCAACGTCCTGACTTTC
cdr3_aa: CASSVGQGAGANVLTF

j_call: TRBJ1-2
clone_size: .
d_call: .
v_call: TRBV28
cdr3_nt: TGTGCCAGCAGTCCCTTATTGATCGGACAGAGAGCTAACTATGGCTACACCTTC
cdr3_aa: CASSPLLIGQRANYGYTF

j_call: TRBJ1-2
clone_size: .
d_call: TRBD1
v_call: TRBV7-9
cdr3_nt: TGTGCCAGCAGCGTGACAGGGGACTATGGCTACACCTTC
cdr3_aa: CASSVTGDYGYTF

j_call: TRBJ2-1
clone_size: .
d_call: TRBD2
v_call: TRBV5-1
cdr3_nt: TGCGCCAGCAGCTTGCGACTAGCGGGAGGACAAAGCTCCTACAATGAGCAGTTCTTC
cdr3_aa: CASSLRLAGGQSSYNEQFF

j_call: TRBJ1-2
clone_size: .
d_call: .
v_call: TRBV7-9
cdr3_nt: TGTGCCAGCAGCCCGGAAAACTATGGCTACACCTTC
cdr3_aa: CASSPENYGYTF

j_call: TRBJ2-5
clone_size: .
d_call: .
v_call: TRBV27
cdr3_nt: TGTGCCAGCAGACGGGGGCCGGGAGAGACCCAGTACTTC
cdr3_aa: CASRRGPGETQYF

j_call: TRBJ2-2
clone_size: .
d_call: .
v_call: TRBV15
cdr3_nt: TGTGCCACCAGCAGAGTTGCTAGCGCGAACACCGGGGAGCTGTTTTTT
cdr3_aa: CATSRVASANTGELFF

j_call: TRBJ1-2
clone_size: .
d_call: TRBD1
v_call: TRBV2
cdr3_nt: TGTGCCAGCAACACAGGGGACGTTTTAGGCTACACCTTC
cdr3_aa: CASNTGDVLGYTF

j_call: TRBJ2-2
clone_size: .
d_call: TRBD1
v_call: TRBV19
cdr3_nt: TGTGCCAGTACCCCGGACAGGGAATACACCGGGGAGCTGTTTTTT
cdr3_aa: CASTPDREYTGELFF

j_call: TRBJ1-2
clone_size: once
d_call: .
v_call: TRBV5-6
cdr3_nt: TGTGCCAGCAGCTTAGGGCAGGCCCGAATTAACTATGGCTACACCTTC
cdr3_aa: CASSLGQARINYGYTF

j_call: TRBJ1-2
clone_size: once
d_call: .
v_call: TRBV19
cdr3_nt: TGTGCCAGTAAACCCGGGTTTGGCTATGGCTACACCTTC
cdr3_aa: CASKPGFGYGYTF

j_call: TRBJ2-1
clone_size: .
d_call: .
v_call: TRBV6-5
cdr3_nt: TGTGCCAGCAGCCCCCTGGGCAGCTCCTACAATGAGCAGTTCTTC
cdr3_aa: CASSPLGSSYNEQFF

j_call: TRBJ2-1
clone_size: .
d_call: .
v_call: TRBV7-8
cdr3_nt: TGTGCCAGCAGCTTAACTCCGTCGCCTTCGGAGTTCTTC
cdr3_aa: CASSLTPSPSEFF

j_call: TRBJ2-1
clone_size: .
d_call: .
v_call: TRBV27
cdr3_nt: TGTGCCAGCAAGGAGGAGGCCTACAATGAGCAGTTCTTC
cdr3_aa: CASKEEAYNEQFF

j_call: TRBJ2-1
clone_size: .
d_call: TRBD2
v_call: TRBV13
cdr3_nt: TGTGCCAGCAGCCTGAGACTAGCGGGAGGGACTGAGCAGTTCTTC
cdr3_aa: CASSLRLAGGTEQFF

j_call: TRBJ2-6
clone_size: once
d_call: .
v_call: TRBV29-1
cdr3_nt: TGCAGCGTTGACAACAACTCTGGGGCCAACGTCCTGACTTTC
cdr3_aa: CSVDNNSGANVLTF

j_call: TRBJ2-1
clone_size: .
d_call: TRBD2
v_call: TRBV6-6
cdr3_nt: TGTGCCAGCAGTTCTCTGACTAGCGGGGATGAGCAGTTCTTC
cdr3_aa: CASSSLTSGDEQFF

j_call: TRBJ2-7
clone_size: .
d_call: TRBD2
v_call: TRBV9
cdr3_nt: TGTGCCAGCAGCGTAGGAGCGGGAGCCTCCTACGAGCAGTACTTC
cdr3_aa: CASSVGAGASYEQYF

j_call: TRBJ1-2
clone_size: .
d_call: .
v_call: TRBV5-1
cdr3_nt: TGCGCCAGCAGCGGACAGAACAACTATGGCTACACCTTC
cdr3_aa: CASSGQNNYGYTF

j_call: TRBJ2-2
clone_size: .
d_call: .
v_call: TRBV2
cdr3_nt: TGTGCCAGCGTAGGGCGGTTTGGCGAGCTGTTTTTT
cdr3_aa: CASVGRFGELFF

j_call: TRBJ2-7
clone_size: few
d_call: .
v_call: TRBV7-8
cdr3_nt: TGTGCCAGCAGCCTCGGACCGACGGTCGGCGAGCAGTACTTC
cdr3_aa: CASSLGPTVGEQYF

j_call: TRBJ2-7
clone_size: .
d_call: .
v_call: TRBV7-9
cdr3_nt: TGTGCCAGCAGCCCCCCCCCGGAGGGGAGCTCCTACGAGCAGTACTTC
cdr3_aa: CASSPPPEGSSYEQYF

j_call: TRBJ2-7
clone_size: .
d_call: TRBD2
v_call: TRBV9
cdr3_nt: TGTGCCAGCAGCGCCGGGACTAGCGCCGGCGAGCAGTACTTC
cdr3_aa: CASSAGTSAGEQYF

j_call: TRBJ2-1
clone_size: .
d_call: .
v_call: TRBV28
cdr3_nt: TGTGCCAGCAGTCTGACCCTAGCGAATGAGCAGTTCTTC
cdr3_aa: CASSLTLANEQFF

j_call: TRBJ2-7
clone_size: .
d_call: .
v_call: TRBV11-2
cdr3_nt: TGTGCCAGCAGCCCACCTGGGAGTTACTACGAGCAGTACTTC
cdr3_aa: CASSPPGSYYEQYF

j_call: TRBJ1-2
clone_size: .
d_call: .
v_call: TRBV7-1
cdr3_nt: TGTGCCAGCACCCAACCGGGGGACCACTATGGCTACACCTTC
cdr3_aa: CASTQPGDHYGYTF

j_call: TRBJ2-1
clone_size: .
d_call: .
v_call: TRBV10-2
cdr3_nt: TGCGCCAGCACCTCCGGGGGAAATGAGCAGTTCTTC
cdr3_aa: CASTSGGNEQFF

j_call: TRBJ2-1
clone_size: .
d_call: TRBD2
v_call: TRBV28
cdr3_nt: TGTGCCAGCAGTTCTAGTCTAGCGGGGTTCAACGCCTACAATGAGCAGTTCTTC
cdr3_aa: CASSSSLAGFNAYNEQFF

j_call: TRBJ1-5
clone_size: few
d_call: .
v_call: TRBV9
cdr3_nt: TGTGCCAGCAGCGTAGGATCGGGGGCAAATCAGCCCCAGCATTTT
cdr3_aa: CASSVGSGANQPQHF

j_call: TRBJ2-1
clone_size: .
d_call: .
v_call: TRBV27
cdr3_nt: TGTGCCAGCAGTCCTATAACGCTCCTAAGTTACAATGAGCAGTTCTTC
cdr3_aa: CASSPITLLSYNEQFF

j_call: TRBJ1-2
clone_size: .
d_call: .
v_call: TRBV6-5
cdr3_nt: TGTGCCAGCAGTTACAGTCGCGGAGGAGGATATGGCTACACCTTC
cdr3_aa: CASSYSRGGGYGYTF

j_call: TRBJ2-1
clone_size: .
d_call: .
v_call: TRBV5-6
cdr3_nt: TGTGCCAGCAGCTCGCGCCGGGACCGGGCTAACAATGAGCAGTTCTTC
cdr3_aa: CASSSRRDRANNEQFF

j_call: TRBJ2-7
clone_size: .
d_call: .
v_call: TRBV2
cdr3_nt: TGTGCCAGCACCGGCTCCCTTTTCCTACGAGTAGGGTCCTACGAGCAGTACTTC
cdr3_aa: CASTGSLFLRVGSYEQYF

j_call: TRBJ2-7
clone_size: .
d_call: .
v_call: TRBV7-9
cdr3_nt: TGTGCCAGCAGCTTAGAGGCAGGGTGGTACGAGCAGTACTTC
cdr3_aa: CASSLEAGWYEQYF

j_call: TRBJ2-2
clone_size: .
d_call: .
v_call: TRBV5-1
cdr3_nt: TGCGCCAGCAGCTTGGCGGGGGTATCGGCCACCGGGGAGCTGTTTTTT
cdr3_aa: CASSLAGVSATGELFF

j_call: TRBJ2-1
clone_size: .
d_call: .
v_call: TRBV28
cdr3_nt: TGTGCCAGCAGCCTTCAAAAGGACAGCTTAAACGATGAGCAGTTCTTC
cdr3_aa: CASSLQKDSLNDEQFF

j_call: TRBJ1-5
clone_size: .
d_call: .
v_call: TRBV6-5
cdr3_nt: TGTGCCAGCAGTGTCACAGGGAATCAGCCCCAGCATTTT
cdr3_aa: CASSVTGNQPQHF

j_call: TRBJ2-5
clone_size: .
d_call: .
v_call: TRBV4-1
cdr3_nt: TGCGCCAGCAGCCAAACCGGGCCAAATCAAGAGACCCAGTACTTC
cdr3_aa: CASSQTGPNQETQYF

j_call: TRBJ2-7
clone_size: .
d_call: TRBD1
v_call: TRBV6-1
cdr3_nt: TGTGCCAGCAGCAAAAGCAGGGACAGAACCTACGAGCAGTACTTC
cdr3_aa: CASSKSRDRTYEQYF

j_call: TRBJ1-5
clone_size: .
d_call: TRBD1
v_call: TRBV19
cdr3_nt: TGTGCCAGTAGTATTTGGACAGGGCCCAATCAGCCCCAGCATTTT
cdr3_aa: CASSIWTGPNQPQHF

j_call: TRBJ1-5
clone_size: .
d_call: .
v_call: TRBV7-9
cdr3_nt: TGTGCCAGCAGCGGGACTGGGGGAGGCAATCAGCCCCAGCATTTT
cdr3_aa: CASSGTGGGNQPQHF

j_call: TRBJ2-7
clone_size: .
d_call: .
v_call: TRBV2
cdr3_nt: TGTGCCAGCAGTGAAATTGGACAGTCCTACGAGCAGTACTTC
cdr3_aa: CASSEIGQSYEQYF

j_call: TRBJ2-7
clone_size: once
d_call: .
v_call: TRBV2
cdr3_nt: TGTGCCAGCACCTTAGGGACATCCTCCTACGAGCAGTACTTC
cdr3_aa: CASTLGTSSYEQYF

j_call: TRBJ2-5
clone_size: .
d_call: .
v_call: TRBV11-2
cdr3_nt: TGTGCCAGCAGCTTGGTGAGCGTCCAAGAGACCCAGTACTTC
cdr3_aa: CASSLVSVQETQYF

j_call: TRBJ2-3
clone_size: .
d_call: .
v_call: TRBV9
cdr3_nt: TGTGCCAGCAGCGTACACCCCGGGGCCTCAGATACGCAGTATTTT
cdr3_aa: CASSVHPGASDTQYF

j_call: TRBJ2-3
clone_size: .
d_call: TRBD2
v_call: TRBV7-8
cdr3_nt: TGTGCCAGCAGCTTAGAACTAGCGGGAGGGCCGAATACGCAGTATTTT
cdr3_aa: CASSLELAGGPNTQYF

j_call: TRBJ2-1
clone_size: .
d_call: TRBD2
v_call: TRBV27
cdr3_nt: TGTGCCAGCCGCGAGACTAGCGGGAGTAACAATGAGCAGTTCTTC
cdr3_aa: CASRETSGSNNEQFF

j_call: TRBJ2-3
clone_size: .
d_call: TRBD2
v_call: TRBV7-3
cdr3_nt: TGTGCCAGCAGCCACTCCCGGCTAGCGGTGAATCGCACAGATACGCAGTATTTT
cdr3_aa: CASSHSRLAVNRTDTQYF

j_call: TRBJ1-1
clone_size: .
d_call: .
v_call: TRBV7-9
cdr3_nt: TGTGCCAGCAGCTCACCTCAGGGACTGCCGGTACCAGCTTTCTTT
cdr3_aa: CASSSPQGLPVPAFF